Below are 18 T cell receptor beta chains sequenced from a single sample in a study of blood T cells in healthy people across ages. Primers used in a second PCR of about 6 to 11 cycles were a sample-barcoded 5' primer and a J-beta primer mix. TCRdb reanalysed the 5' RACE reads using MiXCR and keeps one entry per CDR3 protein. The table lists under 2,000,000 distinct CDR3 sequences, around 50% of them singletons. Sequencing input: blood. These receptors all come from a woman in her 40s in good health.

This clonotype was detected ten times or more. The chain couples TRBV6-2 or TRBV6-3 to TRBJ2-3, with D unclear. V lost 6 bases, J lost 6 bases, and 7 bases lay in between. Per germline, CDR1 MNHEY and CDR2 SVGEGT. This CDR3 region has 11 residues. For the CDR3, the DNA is TGTGCCAGCAGCTACGGGGATACGCAGTATTTT. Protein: CASSYGDTQYF.

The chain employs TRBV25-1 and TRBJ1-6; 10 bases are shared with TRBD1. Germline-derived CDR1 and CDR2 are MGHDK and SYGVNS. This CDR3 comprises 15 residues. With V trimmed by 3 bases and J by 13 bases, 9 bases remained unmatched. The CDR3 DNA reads TGTGCCAGCAGTGATCCCGGGACAGGGGTGGCGCCCCTCCACTTT. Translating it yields CASSDPGTGVAPLHF.

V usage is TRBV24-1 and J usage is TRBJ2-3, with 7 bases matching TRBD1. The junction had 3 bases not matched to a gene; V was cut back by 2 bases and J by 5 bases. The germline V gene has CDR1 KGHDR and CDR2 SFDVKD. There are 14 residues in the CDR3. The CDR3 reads CATSDSQGLDTQYF. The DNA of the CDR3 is TGTGCCACCAGTGATTCACAGGGGTTAGATACGCAGTATTTT.

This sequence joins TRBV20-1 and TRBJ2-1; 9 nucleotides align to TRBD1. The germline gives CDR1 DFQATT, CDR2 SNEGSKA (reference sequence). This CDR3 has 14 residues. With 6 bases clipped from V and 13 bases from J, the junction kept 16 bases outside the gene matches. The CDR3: CSARQGEERETQFF. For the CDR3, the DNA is TGCAGTGCCCGACAGGGGGAGGAAAGAGAGACCCAGTTCTTC.

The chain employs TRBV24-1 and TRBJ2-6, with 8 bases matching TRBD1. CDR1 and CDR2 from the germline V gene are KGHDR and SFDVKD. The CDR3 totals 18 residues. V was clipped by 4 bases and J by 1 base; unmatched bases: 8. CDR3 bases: TGTGCCACCAGTGAACCGGCAGGGGGCCGATCTGGGGCCAACGTCCTGACTTTC. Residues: CATSEPAGGRSGANVLTF.

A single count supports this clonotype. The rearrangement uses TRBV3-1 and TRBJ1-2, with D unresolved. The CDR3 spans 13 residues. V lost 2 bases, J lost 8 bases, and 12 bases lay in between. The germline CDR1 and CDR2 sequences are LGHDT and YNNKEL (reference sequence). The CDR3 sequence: CASSQTAQGGYTF. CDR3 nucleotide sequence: TGTGCCAGCAGCCAAACAGCCCAAGGGGGCTACACCTTC. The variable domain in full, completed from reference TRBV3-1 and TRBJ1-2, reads DTAVSQTPKYLVTQMGNDKSIKCEQNLGHDTMYWYKQDSKKFLKIMFSYNNKELIINETVPNRFSPKSPDKAHLNLHINSLELGDSAVYFCASSQTAQGGYTFGSGTRLTVV.

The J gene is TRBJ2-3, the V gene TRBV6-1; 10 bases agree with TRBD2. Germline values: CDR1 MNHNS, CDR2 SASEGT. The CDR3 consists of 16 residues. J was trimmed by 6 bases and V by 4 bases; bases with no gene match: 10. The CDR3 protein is CASSVLAGMVYDTQYF. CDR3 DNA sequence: TGTGCCAGCAGTGTACTAGCGGGAATGGTATATGATACGCAGTATTTT.

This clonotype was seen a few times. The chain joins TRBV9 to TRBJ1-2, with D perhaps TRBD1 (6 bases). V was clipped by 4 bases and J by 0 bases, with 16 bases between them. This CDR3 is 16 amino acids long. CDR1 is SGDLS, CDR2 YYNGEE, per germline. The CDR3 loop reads CASSTEQGFANYGYTF. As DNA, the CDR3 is TGTGCCAGCAGCACCGAACAGGGCTTCGCTAACTATGGCTACACCTTC.

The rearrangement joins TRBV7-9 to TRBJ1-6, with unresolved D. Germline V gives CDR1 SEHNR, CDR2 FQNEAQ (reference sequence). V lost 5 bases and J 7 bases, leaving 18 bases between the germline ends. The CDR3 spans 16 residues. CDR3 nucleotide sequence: TGTGCCAGCAGCCCAAATAGAGGACTGTTGAATTCACCCCTCCACTTT. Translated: CASSPNRGLLNSPLHF.

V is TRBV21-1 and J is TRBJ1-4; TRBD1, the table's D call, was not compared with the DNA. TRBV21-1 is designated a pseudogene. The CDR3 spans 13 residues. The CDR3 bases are TGTGCCAGCAGCAACTGCGGGGCTGAAAAACTGTTTTTT. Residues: CASSNCGAEKLFF.

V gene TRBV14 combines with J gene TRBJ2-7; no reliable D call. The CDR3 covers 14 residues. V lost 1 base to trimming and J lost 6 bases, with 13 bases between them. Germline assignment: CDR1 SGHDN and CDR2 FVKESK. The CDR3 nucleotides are TGTGCCAGCAGCCAAGGTCTATTTGCCTCCGAGCAGTACTTC. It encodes CASSQGLFASEQYF.

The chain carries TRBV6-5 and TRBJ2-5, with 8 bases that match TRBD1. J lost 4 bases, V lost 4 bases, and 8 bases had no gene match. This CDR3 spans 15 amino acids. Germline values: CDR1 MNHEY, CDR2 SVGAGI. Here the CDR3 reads CASSFRTGKGETQYF. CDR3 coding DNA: TGTGCCAGCAGTTTCAGGACAGGGAAGGGAGAGACCCAGTACTTC.

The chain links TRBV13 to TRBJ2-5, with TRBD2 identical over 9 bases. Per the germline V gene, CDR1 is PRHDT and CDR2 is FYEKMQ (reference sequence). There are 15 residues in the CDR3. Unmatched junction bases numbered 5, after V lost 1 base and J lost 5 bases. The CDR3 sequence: CASSLASGVWETQYF. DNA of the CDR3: TGTGCCAGCAGCTTAGCTAGCGGGGTGTGGGAGACCCAGTACTTC.

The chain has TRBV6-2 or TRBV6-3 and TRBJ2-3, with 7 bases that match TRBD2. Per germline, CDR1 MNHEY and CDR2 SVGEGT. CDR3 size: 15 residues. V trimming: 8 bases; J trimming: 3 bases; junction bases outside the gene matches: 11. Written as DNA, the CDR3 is TGTGCCAGCCACAAGGCCGGGGGGAGAACAGATACGCAGTATTTT. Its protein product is CASHKAGGRTDTQYF.

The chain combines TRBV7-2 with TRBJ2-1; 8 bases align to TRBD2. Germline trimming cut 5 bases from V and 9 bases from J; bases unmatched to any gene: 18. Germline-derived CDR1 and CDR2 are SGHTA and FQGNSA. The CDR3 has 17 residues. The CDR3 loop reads CASSPTQTSAYSGEQFF. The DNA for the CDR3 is TGTGCCAGCAGCCCCACCCAGACTAGCGCCTACTCGGGTGAGCAGTTCTTC.

This CDR3 reads CASSEWVAGEETQYF. CDR3 in DNA: TGCGCCAGCAGTGAGTGGGTAGCGGGGGAAGAGACCCAGTACTTC. The V and J genes are TRBV10-2 and TRBJ2-5; 9 positions match TRBD2. This CDR3 region has 15 residues. In germline, CDR1 is WSHSY, CDR2 SAAADI. J lost 3 bases, V lost 1 base, and 3 bases had no gene match.

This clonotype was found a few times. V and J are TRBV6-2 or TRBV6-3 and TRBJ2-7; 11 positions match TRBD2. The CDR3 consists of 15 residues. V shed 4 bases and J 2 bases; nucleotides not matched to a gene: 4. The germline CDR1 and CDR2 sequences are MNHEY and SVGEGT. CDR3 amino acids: CASSSASGGPYEQYF. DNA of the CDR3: TGTGCCAGCAGTTCGGCTAGCGGGGGGCCCTACGAGCAGTACTTC.

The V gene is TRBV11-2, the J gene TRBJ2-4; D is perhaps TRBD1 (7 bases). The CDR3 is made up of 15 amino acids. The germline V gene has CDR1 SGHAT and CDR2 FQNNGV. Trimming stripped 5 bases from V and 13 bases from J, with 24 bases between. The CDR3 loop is CASSEGTADYNEQYF. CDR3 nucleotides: TGTGCCAGCAGCGAAGGGACAGCGGACTACAATGAGCAGTACTTC.